This T cell receptor (beta chain) was observed in a study of graft-versus-host responses after intestinal transplantation. Background on the study: Multivisceral, liver-intestinal, or isolated intestinal transplants were received by the recipients. Anti-thymocyte globulin induction was given to all recipients, followed by tacrolimus and steroids for around three years. Regarding the study as a whole: Ileal or blood samples showed some GvH clones first, and such clones were also found in recipient marrow.

CDR3 length: 16 amino acids. Trimming took 0 bases from V and 1 from J; bases not matched to a gene: 3. Details on this clone: Antigen specificity is unknown.

Here immunoSEQ multiplex PCR was the method, and the copy in TCRdb shows in-frame clones only, minus some. The top ten hold around 5.5% of the sample, which has roughly 50,000 clones, 75% to 95% seen once. Sequenced material: PBMCs, taken around 95 weeks after intestinal transplant. The rearrangement uses TRBV6-7 and TRBJ1-5; 7 nucleotides align to TRBD1. TRBV6-7 counts as an open reading frame of uncertain function. The sequence came from a human patient who received an intestinal transplant, so some T cells may come from the graft donor. The CDR3 reads CASSYSTGISNQPQHF. The CDR3 DNA sequence: TGTGCCAGCAGTTACTCGACAGGGATAAGCAATCAGCCCCAGCATTTT.